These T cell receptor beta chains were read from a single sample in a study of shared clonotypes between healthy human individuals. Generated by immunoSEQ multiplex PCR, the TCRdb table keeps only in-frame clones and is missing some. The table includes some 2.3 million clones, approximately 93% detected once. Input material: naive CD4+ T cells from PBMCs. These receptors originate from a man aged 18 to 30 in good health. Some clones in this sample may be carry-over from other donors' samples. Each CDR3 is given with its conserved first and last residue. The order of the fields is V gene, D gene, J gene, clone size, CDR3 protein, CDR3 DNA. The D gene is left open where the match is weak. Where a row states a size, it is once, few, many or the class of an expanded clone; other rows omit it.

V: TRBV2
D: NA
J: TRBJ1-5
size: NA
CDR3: CASSFSPNQPQHF
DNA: TGTGCCAGCAGTTTTTCGCCTAATCAGCCCCAGCATTTT

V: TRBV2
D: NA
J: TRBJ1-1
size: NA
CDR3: CASSDQGRTEAFF
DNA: TGTGCCAGCAGTGATCAGGGTCGGACTGAAGCTTTCTTT

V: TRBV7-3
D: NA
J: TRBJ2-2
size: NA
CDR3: CASSLRPPGELFF
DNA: TGTGCCAGCAGCTTAAGACCGCCCGGGGAGCTGTTTTTT

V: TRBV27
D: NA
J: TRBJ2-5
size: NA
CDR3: CASSLFGGAQETQYF
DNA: TGTGCCAGCAGTTTATTTGGGGGGGCACAAGAGACCCAGTACTTC

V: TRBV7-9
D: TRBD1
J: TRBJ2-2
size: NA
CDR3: CASRGQGRTGELFF
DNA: TGTGCCAGCAGAGGACAGGGTAGGACCGGGGAGCTGTTTTTT

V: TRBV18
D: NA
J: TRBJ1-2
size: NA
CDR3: CASSPDLTAVNYGYTF
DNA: TGTGCCAGCTCACCAGACTTGACAGCAGTAAACTATGGCTACACCTTC

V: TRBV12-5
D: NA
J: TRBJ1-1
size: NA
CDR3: CASGLLENTEAFF
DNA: TGTGCTAGTGGTTTGCTCGAGAACACTGAAGCTTTCTTT

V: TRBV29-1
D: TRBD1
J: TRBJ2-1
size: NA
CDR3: CSVRTGGELEFF
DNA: TGCAGCGTTCGAACAGGGGGCGAGTTAGAGTTCTTC

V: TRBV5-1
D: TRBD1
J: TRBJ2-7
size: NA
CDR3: CASSFTGTGPYEQYF
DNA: TGCGCCAGCAGCTTCACCGGGACAGGCCCCTACGAGCAGTACTTC

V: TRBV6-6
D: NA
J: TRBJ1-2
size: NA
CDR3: CASSYWEGDYGYTF
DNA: TGTGCCAGCAGTTACTGGGAGGGGGACTATGGCTACACCTTC

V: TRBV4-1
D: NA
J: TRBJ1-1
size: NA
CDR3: CASSQGSVNTEAFF
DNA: TGCGCCAGCAGCCAAGGGTCCGTGAACACTGAAGCTTTCTTT

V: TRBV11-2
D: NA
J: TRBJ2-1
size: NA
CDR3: CASSLSSGEQFF
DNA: TGTGCCAGCAGCTTATCTTCGGGTGAGCAGTTCTTC

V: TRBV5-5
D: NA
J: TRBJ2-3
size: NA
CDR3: CASSFRTSTDTQYF
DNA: TGTGCCAGCAGCTTTCGCACTAGCACAGATACGCAGTATTTT

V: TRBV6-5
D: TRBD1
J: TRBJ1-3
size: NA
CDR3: CASSSTGARDTIYF
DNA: TGTGCCAGCAGTTCGACAGGGGCAAGGGACACCATATATTTT

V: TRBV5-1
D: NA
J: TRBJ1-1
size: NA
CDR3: CASSLRQGNTEAFF
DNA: TGCGCCAGCAGCTTGCGGCAGGGTAACACTGAAGCTTTCTTT

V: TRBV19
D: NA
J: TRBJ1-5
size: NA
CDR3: CASSIFLGQPQHF
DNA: TGTGCCAGTAGTATCTTTCTAGGCCAGCCCCAGCATTTT

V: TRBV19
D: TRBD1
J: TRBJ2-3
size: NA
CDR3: CASSPGRQGGLSDTQYF
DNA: TGTGCCAGTAGTCCGGGGAGACAGGGCGGATTGTCGGATACGCAGTATTTT

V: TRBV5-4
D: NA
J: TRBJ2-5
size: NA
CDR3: CASSFLQGGGFQETQYF
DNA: TGTGCCAGCAGCTTTCTCCAGGGAGGTGGGTTCCAAGAGACCCAGTACTTC

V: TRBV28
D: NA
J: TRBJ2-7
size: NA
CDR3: CASSTVPPITSAYEQYF
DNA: TGTGCCAGCAGTACAGTCCCTCCGATCACGTCAGCCTACGAGCAGTACTTC

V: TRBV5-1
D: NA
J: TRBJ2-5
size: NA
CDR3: CASRLSQETQYF
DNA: TGCGCCAGCAGGTTGAGCCAAGAGACCCAGTACTTC

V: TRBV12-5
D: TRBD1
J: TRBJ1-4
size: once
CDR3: CASGLVDRVGEKLFF
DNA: TGTGCTAGTGGTTTGGTCGACAGGGTAGGGGAAAAACTGTTTTTT

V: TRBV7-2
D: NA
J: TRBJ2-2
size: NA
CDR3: CASSYGVRTGELFF
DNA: TGTGCCAGCAGCTACGGGGTCAGGACCGGGGAGCTGTTTTTT

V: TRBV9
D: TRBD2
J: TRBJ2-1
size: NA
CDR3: CASARGGIAGGPVEQFF
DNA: TGTGCCAGCGCTCGAGGAGGGATAGCGGGAGGGCCCGTTGAGCAGTTCTTC

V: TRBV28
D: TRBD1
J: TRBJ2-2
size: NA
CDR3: CASSSETGPNTGELFF
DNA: TGTGCCAGCAGTTCAGAGACAGGGCCGAACACCGGGGAGCTGTTTTTT

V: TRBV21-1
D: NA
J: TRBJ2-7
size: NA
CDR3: CASSKMGGPYEQYF
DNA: TGTGCCAGCAGCAAAATGGGGGGGCCCTACGAGCAGTACTTC

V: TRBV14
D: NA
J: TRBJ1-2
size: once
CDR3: CASSQVGSTYGYTF
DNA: TGTGCCAGCAGCCAAGTCGGGAGTACCTATGGCTACACCTTC

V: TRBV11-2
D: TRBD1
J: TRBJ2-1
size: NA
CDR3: CASSQGTVNEQFF
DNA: TGTGCCAGCAGCCAAGGGACAGTCAATGAGCAGTTCTTC

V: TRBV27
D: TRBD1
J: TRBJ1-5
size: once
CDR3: CASSKQGYRNQPQHF
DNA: TGTGCCAGCAGTAAACAGGGGTATCGGAATCAGCCCCAGCATTTT

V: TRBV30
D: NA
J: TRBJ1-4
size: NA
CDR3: CAWSPGLNEKLFF
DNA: TGTGCCTGGAGTCCGGGCCTTAATGAAAAACTGTTTTTT

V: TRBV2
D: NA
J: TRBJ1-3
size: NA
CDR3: CASSDRLESGNTIYF
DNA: TGTGCCAGCAGTGACCGGCTAGAGTCTGGAAACACCATATATTTT

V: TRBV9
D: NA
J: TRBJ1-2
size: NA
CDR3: CASSLPDFLDGYTF
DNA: TGTGCCAGCAGCCTTCCGGACTTCCTCGATGGCTACACCTTC

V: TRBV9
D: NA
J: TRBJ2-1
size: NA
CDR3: CASSPHEEFTYNEQFF
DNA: TGTGCCAGCAGCCCCCACGAGGAGTTCACCTACAATGAGCAGTTCTTC

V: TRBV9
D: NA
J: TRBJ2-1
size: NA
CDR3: CASSVGVRVRGYNEQFF
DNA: TGTGCCAGCAGCGTAGGAGTCAGGGTAAGGGGATACAATGAGCAGTTCTTC

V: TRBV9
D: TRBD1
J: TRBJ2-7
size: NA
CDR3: CASSERDRGPYEQYF
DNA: TGTGCCAGCAGCGAACGGGACAGGGGCCCCTACGAGCAGTACTTC

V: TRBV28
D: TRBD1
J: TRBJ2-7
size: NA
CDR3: CASSSWTGRSSYEQYF
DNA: TGTGCCAGCAGTTCCTGGACAGGGAGGAGCTCCTACGAGCAGTACTTC

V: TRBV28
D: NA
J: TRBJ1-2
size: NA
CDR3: CASSLGLYGYTF
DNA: TGTGCCAGCAGTTTAGGGCTCTATGGCTACACCTTC

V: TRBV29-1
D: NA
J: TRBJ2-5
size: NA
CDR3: CSVEGLLQETQYF
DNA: TGCAGCGTTGAAGGACTGCTCCAAGAGACCCAGTACTTC

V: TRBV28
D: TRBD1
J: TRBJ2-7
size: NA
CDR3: CASSSTGAGSYEQYF
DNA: TGTGCCAGCAGCTCGACAGGGGCTGGCTCCTACGAGCAGTACTTC

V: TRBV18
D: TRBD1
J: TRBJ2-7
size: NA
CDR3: CASSPLQGASYEQYF
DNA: TGTGCCAGCTCACCCTTGCAGGGGGCCTCCTACGAGCAGTACTTC

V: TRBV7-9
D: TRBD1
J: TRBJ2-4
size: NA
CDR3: CASSLVQGTPENIQYF
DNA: TGTGCCAGCAGCTTAGTACAGGGGACACCCGAAAACATTCAGTACTTC

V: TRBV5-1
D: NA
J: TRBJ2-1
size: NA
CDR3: CASSPPVSSYNEQFF
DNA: TGCGCCAGCAGCCCCCCCGTGAGCTCCTACAATGAGCAGTTCTTC

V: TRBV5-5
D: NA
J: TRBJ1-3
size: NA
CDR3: CASSLASAGNTIYF
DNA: TGTGCCAGCAGCCTGGCGAGTGCTGGAAACACCATATATTTT

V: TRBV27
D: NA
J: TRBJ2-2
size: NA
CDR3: CASTLSGDRYTGELFF
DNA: TGTGCCAGCACCCTCTCGGGGGATCGGTACACCGGGGAGCTGTTTTTT

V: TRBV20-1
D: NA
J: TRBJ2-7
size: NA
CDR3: CSAREGYEQYF
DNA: TGCAGTGCTAGAGAGGGCTACGAGCAGTACTTC

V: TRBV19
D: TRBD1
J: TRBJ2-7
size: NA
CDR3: CASSNRQGVDEQYF
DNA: TGTGCCAGTAGTAACCGACAGGGGGTCGACGAGCAGTACTTC

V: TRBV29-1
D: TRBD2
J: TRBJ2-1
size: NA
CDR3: CSGRAREGWNEQFF
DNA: TGCAGCGGGCGGGCGCGGGAGGGCTGGAATGAGCAGTTCTTC

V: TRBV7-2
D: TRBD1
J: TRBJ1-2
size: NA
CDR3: CASRLGQGANYGYTF
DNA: TGTGCCAGCAGACTTGGACAGGGGGCGAATTATGGCTACACCTTC

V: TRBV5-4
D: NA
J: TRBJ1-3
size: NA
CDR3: CASSPDRFRNTIYF
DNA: TGTGCCAGCAGCCCTGACAGATTTAGAAACACCATATATTTT

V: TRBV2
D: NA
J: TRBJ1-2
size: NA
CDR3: CASSEANYGYTF
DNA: TGTGCCAGCAGTGAAGCGAACTATGGCTACACCTTC

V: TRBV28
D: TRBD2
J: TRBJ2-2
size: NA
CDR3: CASSIGLAGVSGELFF
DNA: TGTGCCAGCAGCATAGGACTAGCGGGAGTATCCGGGGAGCTGTTTTTT